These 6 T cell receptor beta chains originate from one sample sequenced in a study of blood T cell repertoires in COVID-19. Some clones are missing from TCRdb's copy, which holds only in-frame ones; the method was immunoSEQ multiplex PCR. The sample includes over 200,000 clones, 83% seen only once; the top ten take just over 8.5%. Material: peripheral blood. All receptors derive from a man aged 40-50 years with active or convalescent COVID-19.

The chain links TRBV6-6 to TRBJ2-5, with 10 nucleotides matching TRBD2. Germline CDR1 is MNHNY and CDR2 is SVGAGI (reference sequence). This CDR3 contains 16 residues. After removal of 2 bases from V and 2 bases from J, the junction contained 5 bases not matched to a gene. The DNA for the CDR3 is TGTGCCAGCAGTTACAACCTACTAGCGGGGCAAGAGACCCAGTACTTC. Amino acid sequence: CASSYNLLAGQETQYF.

The CDR3 protein is CASSQWGTGAYEQYF. CDR3 sequence (DNA): TGTGCCAGCAGCCAATGGGGTACAGGGGCCTACGAGCAGTACTTC. V gene TRBV16 combines with J gene TRBJ2-7; 7 bases agree with TRBD1. CDR1 and CDR2 (germline): KGHSY, FQNENV. J gave up 2 bases and V 1 base, and 5 bases lay outside the gene matches. This CDR3 spans 15 amino acids.

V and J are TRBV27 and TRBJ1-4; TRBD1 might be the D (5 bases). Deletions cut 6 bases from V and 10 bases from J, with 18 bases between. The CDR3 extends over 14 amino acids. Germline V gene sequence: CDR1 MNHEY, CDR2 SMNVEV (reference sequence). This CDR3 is CASRRGREVGKLFF. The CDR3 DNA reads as TGTGCCAGCAGGCGGGGACGGGAGGTAGGAAAACTGTTTTTT. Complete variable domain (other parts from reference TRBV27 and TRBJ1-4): EAQVTQNPRYLITVTGKKLTVTCSQNMNHEYMSWYRQDPGLGLRQIYYSMNVEVTDKGDVPEGYKVSRKEKRNFPLILESPSPNQTSLYFCASRRGREVGKLFFGSGTQLSVL.

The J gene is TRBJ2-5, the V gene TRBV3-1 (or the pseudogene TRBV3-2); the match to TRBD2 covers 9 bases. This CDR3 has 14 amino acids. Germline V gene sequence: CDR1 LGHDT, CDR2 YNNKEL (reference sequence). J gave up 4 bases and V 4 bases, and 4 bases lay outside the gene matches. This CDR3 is CASSLSGSRETQYF. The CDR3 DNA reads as TGTGCCAGCAGCCTTAGCGGGAGCAGAGAGACCCAGTACTTC.

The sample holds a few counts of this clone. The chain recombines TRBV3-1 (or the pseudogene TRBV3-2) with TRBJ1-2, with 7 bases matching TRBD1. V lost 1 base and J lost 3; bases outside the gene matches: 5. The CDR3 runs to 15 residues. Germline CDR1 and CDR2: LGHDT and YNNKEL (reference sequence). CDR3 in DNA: TGTGCCAGCAGCCAAGCCGACAGGGAGGACTATGGCTACACCTTC. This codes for CASSQADREDYGYTF.

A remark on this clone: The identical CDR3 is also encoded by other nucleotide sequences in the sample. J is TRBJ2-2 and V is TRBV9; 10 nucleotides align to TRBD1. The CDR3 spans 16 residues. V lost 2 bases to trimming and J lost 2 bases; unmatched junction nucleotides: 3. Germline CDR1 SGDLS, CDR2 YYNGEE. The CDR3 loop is CASSVGTGANTGELFF. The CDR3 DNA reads TGTGCCAGCAGCGTTGGGACAGGGGCAAACACCGGGGAGCTGTTTTTT. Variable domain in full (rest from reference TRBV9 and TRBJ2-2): DSGVTQTPKHLITATGQRVTLRCSPRSGDLSVYWYQQSLDQGLQFLIQYYNGEERAKGNILERFSAQQFPDLHSELNLSSLELGDSALYFCASSVGTGANTGELFFGEGSRLTVL.